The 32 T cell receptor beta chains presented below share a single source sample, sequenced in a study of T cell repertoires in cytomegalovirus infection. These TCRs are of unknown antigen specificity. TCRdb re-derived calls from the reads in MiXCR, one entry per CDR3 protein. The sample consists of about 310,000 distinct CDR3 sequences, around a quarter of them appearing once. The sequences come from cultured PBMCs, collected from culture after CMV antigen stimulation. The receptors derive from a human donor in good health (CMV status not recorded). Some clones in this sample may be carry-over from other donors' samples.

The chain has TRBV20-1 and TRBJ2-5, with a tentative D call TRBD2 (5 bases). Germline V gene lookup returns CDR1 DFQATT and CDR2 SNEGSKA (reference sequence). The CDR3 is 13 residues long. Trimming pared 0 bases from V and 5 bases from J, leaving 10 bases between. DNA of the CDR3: TGCAGTGCTAGAGACGTGGGGAGCGAGACCCAGTACTTC. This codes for CSARDVGSETQYF.

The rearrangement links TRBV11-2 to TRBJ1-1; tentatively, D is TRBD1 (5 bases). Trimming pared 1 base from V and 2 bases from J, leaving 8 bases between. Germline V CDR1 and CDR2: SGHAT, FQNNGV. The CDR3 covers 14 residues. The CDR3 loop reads CASSLVGVNTEAFF. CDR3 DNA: TGTGCCAGCAGCTTAGTAGGGGTTAACACTGAAGCTTTCTTT.

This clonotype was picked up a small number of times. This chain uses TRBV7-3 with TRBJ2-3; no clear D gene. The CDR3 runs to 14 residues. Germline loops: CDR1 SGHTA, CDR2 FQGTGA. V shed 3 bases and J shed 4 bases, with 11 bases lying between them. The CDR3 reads CASSFIGSSDTQYF. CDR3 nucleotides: TGTGCCAGCAGCTTTATCGGCAGTTCAGATACGCAGTATTTT.

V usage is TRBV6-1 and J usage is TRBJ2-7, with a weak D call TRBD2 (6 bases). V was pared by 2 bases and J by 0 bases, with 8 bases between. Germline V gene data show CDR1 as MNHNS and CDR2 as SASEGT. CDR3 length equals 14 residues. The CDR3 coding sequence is TGTGCCAGCAGTGAACTGGGACTCTCCTACGAGCAGTACTTC. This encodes CASSELGLSYEQYF.

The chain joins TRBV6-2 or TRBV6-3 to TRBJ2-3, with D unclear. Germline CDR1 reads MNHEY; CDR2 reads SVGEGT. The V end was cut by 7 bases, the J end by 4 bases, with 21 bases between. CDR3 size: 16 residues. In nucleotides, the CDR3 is TGTGCCAGCATTCGAGCCAGCCGCAAAGTCGCAGATACGCAGTATTTT. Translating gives CASIRASRKVADTQYF.

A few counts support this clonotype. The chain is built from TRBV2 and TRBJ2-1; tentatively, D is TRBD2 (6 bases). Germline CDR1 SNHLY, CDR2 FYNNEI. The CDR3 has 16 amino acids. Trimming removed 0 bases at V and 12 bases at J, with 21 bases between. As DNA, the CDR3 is TGTGCCAGCAGTGAAGCCCGGGGAGGACGCCTTTCGCGGCAGTTCTTC. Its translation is CASSEARGGRLSRQFF.

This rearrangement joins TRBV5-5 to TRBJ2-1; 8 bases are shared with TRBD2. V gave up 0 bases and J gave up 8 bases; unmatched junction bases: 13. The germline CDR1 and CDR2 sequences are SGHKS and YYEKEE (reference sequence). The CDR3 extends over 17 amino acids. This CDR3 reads CASSLDPGGALADEQFF. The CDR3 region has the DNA TGTGCCAGCAGCTTGGACCCCGGGGGGGCATTGGCCGATGAGCAGTTCTTC. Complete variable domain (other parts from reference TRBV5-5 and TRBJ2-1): DAGVTQSPTHLIKTRGQQVTLRCSPISGHKSVSWYQQVLGQGPQFIFQYYEKEERGRGNFPDRFSARQFPNYSSELNVNALLLGDSALYLCASSLDPGGALADEQFFGPGTRLTVL.

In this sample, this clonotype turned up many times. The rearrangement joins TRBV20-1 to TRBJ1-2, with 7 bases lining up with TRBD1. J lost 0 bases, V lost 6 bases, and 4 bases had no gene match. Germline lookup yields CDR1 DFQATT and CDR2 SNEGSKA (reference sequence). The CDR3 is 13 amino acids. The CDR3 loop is CSAAGTANYGYTF. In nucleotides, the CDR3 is TGCAGTGCAGCTGGGACAGCTAACTATGGCTACACCTTC.

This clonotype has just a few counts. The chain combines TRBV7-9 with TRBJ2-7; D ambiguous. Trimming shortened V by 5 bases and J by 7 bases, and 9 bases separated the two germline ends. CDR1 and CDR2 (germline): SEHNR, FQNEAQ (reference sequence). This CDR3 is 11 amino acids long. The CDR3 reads CASSAIGEQYF. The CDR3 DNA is TGTGCCAGCAGCGCGATCGGAGAGCAGTACTTC.

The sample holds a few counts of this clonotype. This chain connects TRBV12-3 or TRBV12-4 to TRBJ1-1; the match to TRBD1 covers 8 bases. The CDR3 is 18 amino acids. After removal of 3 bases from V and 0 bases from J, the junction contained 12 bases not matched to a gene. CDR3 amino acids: CASSFMVGRGLLNTEAFF. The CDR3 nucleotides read TGTGCCAGCAGTTTCATGGTAGGCAGGGGGCTTTTGAACACTGAAGCTTTCTTT.

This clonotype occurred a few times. The CDR3, as DNA: TGCAGTGCTAGAGATCTGGGTGGACTAGCGGGATTAGGGGAGCAGTTCTTC. Its translation is CSARDLGGLAGLGEQFF. This sequence joins TRBV20-1 and TRBJ2-1, with 12 nucleotides matching TRBD2. CDR3 length equals 17 residues. Germline V lookup: CDR1 DFQATT, CDR2 SNEGSKA (reference sequence). J lost 10 bases, V lost 0 bases, and 13 bases had no gene match.

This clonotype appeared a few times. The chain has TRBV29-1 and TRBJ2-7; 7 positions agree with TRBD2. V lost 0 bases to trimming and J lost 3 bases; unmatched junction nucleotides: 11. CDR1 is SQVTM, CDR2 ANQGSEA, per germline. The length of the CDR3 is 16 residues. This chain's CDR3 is CSVEDDVAGAGYEQYF. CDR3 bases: TGCAGCGTTGAAGATGATGTCGCGGGAGCAGGCTACGAGCAGTACTTC.

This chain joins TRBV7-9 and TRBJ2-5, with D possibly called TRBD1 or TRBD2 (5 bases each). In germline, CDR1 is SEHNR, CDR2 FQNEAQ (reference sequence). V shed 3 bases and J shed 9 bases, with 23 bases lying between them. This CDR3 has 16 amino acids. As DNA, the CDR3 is TGTGCCAGCAGCTTTATCACCCTTGGGCCGGGGCAGGCCCAGTACTTC. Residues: CASSFITLGPGQAQYF.

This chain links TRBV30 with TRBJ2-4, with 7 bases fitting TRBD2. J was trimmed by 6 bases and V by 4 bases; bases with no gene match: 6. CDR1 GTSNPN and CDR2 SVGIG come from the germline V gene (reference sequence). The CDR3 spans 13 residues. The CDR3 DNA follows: TGTGCCTGGACTAGCGGCCTGGGAAACATTCAGTACTTC. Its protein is CAWTSGLGNIQYF.

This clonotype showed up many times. The DNA for the CDR3 is TGTGCCAGCGCGCCGGGACAGGGCCTCAATCAGCCCCAGCATTTT. Protein sequence: CASAPGQGLNQPQHF. The V call is TRBV6-1, the J call TRBJ1-5, with 9 bases matching TRBD1. V trimming: 8 bases; J trimming: 3 bases; junction bases outside the gene matches: 8. CDR3 length equals 15 residues. From germline, CDR1 is MNHNS and CDR2 SASEGT.

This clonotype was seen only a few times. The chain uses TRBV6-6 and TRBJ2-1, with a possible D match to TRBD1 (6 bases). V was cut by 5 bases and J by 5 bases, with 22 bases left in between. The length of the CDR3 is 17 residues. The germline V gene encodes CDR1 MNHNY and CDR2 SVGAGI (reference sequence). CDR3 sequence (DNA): TGTGCCAGCAGTAGTATCCGGGCAGGGGCTAGGGACAATGAGCAGTTCTTC. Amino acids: CASSSIRAGARDNEQFF.

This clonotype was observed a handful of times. CDR3 bases: TGCAGCGTTGTCGTATCAGCCTATGGCTACACCTTC. It yields the protein CSVVVSAYGYTF. The rearrangement uses TRBV29-1 and TRBJ1-2, with D unresolved. CDR1 is SQVTM, CDR2 ANQGSEA, per germline. The V end lost 4 bases, the J end lost 4 bases, and 10 bases lay between the germline ends. The CDR3 spans 12 residues.

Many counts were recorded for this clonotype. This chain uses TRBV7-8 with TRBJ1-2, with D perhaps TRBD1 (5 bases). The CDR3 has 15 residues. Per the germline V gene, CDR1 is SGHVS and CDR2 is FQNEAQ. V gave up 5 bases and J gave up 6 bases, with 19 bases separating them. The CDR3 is CASSPWGTRDNGYTF. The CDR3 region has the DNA TGTGCCAGCAGCCCCTGGGGAACCAGGGATAATGGCTACACCTTC.

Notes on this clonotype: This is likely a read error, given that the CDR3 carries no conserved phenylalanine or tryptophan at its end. CDR3 sequence reads: CASSPRVHNEQFS. CDR3 DNA sequence: TGTGCCAGCAGCCCAAGGGTGCACAATGAGCAGTTCTCC. This chain links TRBV7-8 with TRBJ2-1; D gene unclear. V was cut by 5 bases and J by 5 bases, with 10 bases left in between. The germline CDR1 and CDR2 sequences are SGHVS and FQNEAQ. This CDR3 is 13 amino acids long.

The CDR3 DNA reads as TGTGCCAGCAGCTTAGGAGGCAGGAGTGAAGCTTTCTTT. This encodes CASSLGGRSEAFF. The chain uses TRBV7-2 and TRBJ1-1; D unresolved. This CDR3 has 13 amino acids. V shed 1 base and J shed 7 bases, with 10 bases lying between them. Germline lookup yields CDR1 SGHTA and CDR2 FQGNSA.

CDR3 sequence reads: CASYNRGSSGELFF. CDR3 DNA sequence: TGTGCCAGCTATAACAGGGGGTCGTCCGGGGAGCTGTTTTTT. This chain connects TRBV19 to TRBJ2-2; 8 nucleotides match TRBD1. Germline V gene data show CDR1 as LNHDA and CDR2 as SQIVND (reference sequence). V was pared by 9 bases and J by 6 bases, with 9 bases of the junction left unmatched. The CDR3 runs 14 residues.

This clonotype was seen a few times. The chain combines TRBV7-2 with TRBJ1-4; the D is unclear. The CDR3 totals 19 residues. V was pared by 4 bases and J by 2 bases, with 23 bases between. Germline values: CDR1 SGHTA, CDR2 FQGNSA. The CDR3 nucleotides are TGTGCCAGCAGCTCAGAGGATCTACACAGACTACCCACTAATGAAAAACTGTTTTTT. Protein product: CASSSEDLHRLPTNEKLFF.

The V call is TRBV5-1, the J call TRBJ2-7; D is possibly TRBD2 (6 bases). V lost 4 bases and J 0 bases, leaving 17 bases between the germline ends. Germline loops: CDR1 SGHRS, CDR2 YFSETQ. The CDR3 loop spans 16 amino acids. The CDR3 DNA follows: TGCGCCAGCAGCCGCGGGACGGAGTCCAGCTCCTACGAGCAGTACGTC. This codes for CASSRGTESSSYEQYV.

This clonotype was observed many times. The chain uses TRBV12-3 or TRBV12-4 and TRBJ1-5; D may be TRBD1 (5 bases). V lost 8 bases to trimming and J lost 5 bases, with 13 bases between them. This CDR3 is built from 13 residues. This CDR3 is CASSLAGDQPQHF. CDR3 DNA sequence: TGTGCCAGCTCCCTCGCGGGGGATCAGCCCCAGCATTTT.

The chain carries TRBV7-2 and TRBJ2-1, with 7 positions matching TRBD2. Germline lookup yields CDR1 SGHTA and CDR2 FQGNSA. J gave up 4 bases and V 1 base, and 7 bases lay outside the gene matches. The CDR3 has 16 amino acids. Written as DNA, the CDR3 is TGTGCCAGCAGCTTAGGTCTGGTAGCGGGTTACAATGAGCAGTTCTTC. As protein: CASSLGLVAGYNEQFF.

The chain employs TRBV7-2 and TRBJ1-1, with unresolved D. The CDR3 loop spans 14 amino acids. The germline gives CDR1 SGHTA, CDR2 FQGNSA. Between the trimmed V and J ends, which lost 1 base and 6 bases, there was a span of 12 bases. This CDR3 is CASSLDWGGPEAFF. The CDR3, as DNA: TGTGCCAGCAGCTTAGATTGGGGTGGCCCTGAAGCTTTCTTT. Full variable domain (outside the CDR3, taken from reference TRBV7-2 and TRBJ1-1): GAGVSQSPSNKVTEKGKDVELRCDPISGHTALYWYRQSLGQGLEFLIYFQGNSAPDKSGLPSDRFSAERTGGSVSTLTIQRTQQEDSAVYLCASSLDWGGPEAFFGQGTRLTVV.

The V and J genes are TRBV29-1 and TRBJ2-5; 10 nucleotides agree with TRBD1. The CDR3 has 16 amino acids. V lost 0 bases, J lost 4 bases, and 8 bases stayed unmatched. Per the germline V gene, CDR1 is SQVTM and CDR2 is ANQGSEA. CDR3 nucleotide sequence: TGCAGCGTTGAAGATCGAGAGACAGGGGGCGTAGAGACCCAGTACTTC. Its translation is CSVEDRETGGVETQYF.

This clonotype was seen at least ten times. CDR3 nucleotide sequence: TGTGCCAGCAGCTTTAGTCTTTTGAGGCGGTCTGGGGCCAACGTCCTGACTTTC. Protein: CASSFSLLRRSGANVLTF. V gene TRBV7-8 combines with J gene TRBJ2-6; D unclear. The CDR3 extends over 18 amino acids. Between the trimmed V and J ends, which lost 3 bases and 1 base, there was a span of 16 bases. Germline lookup yields CDR1 SGHVS and CDR2 FQNEAQ. Full variable domain (rest looked up from reference TRBV7-8 and TRBJ2-6): GAGVSQSPRYKVAKRGQDVALRCDPISGHVSLFWYQQALGQGPEFLTYFQNEAQLDKSGLPSDRFFAERPEGSVSTLKIQRTQQEDSAVYLCASSFSLLRRSGANVLTFGAGSRLTVL.

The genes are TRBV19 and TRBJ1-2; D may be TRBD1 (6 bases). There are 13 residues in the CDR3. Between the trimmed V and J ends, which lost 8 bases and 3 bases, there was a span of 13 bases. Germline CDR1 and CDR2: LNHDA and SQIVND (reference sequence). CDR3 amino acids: CASSGQFYYGYTF. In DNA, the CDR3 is TGTGCCAGTTCTGGACAGTTCTACTATGGCTACACCTTC.

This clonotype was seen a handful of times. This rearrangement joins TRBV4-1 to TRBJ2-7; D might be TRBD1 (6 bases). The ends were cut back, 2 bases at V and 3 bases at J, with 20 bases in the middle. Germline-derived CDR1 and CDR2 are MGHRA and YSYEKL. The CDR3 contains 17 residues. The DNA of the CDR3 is TGCGCCAGCAGCCAATCCGGAGGAGCTCGAGGGGGCTACGAGCAGTACTTC. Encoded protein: CASSQSGGARGGYEQYF.

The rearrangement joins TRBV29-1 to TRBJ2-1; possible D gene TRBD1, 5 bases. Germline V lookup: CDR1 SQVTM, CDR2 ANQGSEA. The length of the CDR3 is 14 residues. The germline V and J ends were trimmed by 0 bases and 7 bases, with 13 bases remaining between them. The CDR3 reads CSVEELGPGNEQFF. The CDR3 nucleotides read TGCAGCGTTGAAGAATTGGGGCCAGGGAATGAGCAGTTCTTC.

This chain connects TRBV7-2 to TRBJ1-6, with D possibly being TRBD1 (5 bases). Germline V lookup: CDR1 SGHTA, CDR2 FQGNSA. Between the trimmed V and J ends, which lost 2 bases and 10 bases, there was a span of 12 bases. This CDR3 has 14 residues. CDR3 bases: TGTGCCAGCAGCTTACGCCAAGAGGGGTCACCCCTCCACTTT. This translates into CASSLRQEGSPLHF.